This record concerns one T cell receptor (beta chain) sequence. Germline assignment: CDR1 SGHVS and CDR2 FNYEAQ. Losses at the gene ends were 2 bases for V and 3 bases for J; bases not matched to a gene: 8. This CDR3 has 16 residues. The data are from a study of blood T cell repertoires in COVID-19. Study as a whole: Italy, Spain and the United States were the sources of the convalescent and acute COVID-19 samples. Sample material is recorded as cDNA or gDNA derived from T cells, B-cell-depleted T cells, or PBMCs.

In the authors' methods: Using reference gene primer amplification, nucleated cell counts were estimated. Here immunoSEQ multiplex PCR was the method, and the copy in TCRdb shows in-frame clones only, minus some. V, J and clone size derive from that table, while D and trimming were established from the DNA sequence. The top ten hold about 1.9% of the sample, which has 95,000 to 130,000 clones, approximately 90% seen once. Specimen: peripheral blood. The chain carries TRBV7-6 and TRBJ2-7; 9 positions agree with TRBD1. The TCR originated in a human donor with active COVID-19. The donor label of this sample is uncertain. For the CDR3, the DNA is TGTGCCAGCAGCTTAAACCGGGACAGGGCCAGCTACGAGCAGTACTTC. It translates to CASSLNRDRASYEQYF.